This T cell receptor (beta chain) was retrieved from a study of blood T cell repertoires in COVID-19. Produced via immunoSEQ multiplex PCR; TCRdb's table is partial and in-frame only. The data hold 250,000 to 300,000 clones, with roughly 88% observed a single time. The sequenced sample was PBMCs or T cells enriched from blood (not recorded which). This TCR was recovered from a woman in her thirties or forties with acute COVID-19.

CDR3 residues: CASSLRTGRNTEAFF. In DNA form, the CDR3 reads TGTGCCAGCAGCTTGCGGACAGGGAGGAACACTGAAGCTTTCTTT. The rearrangement uses TRBV5-6 and TRBJ1-1; TRBD1 aligns across 8 bases. The CDR3 has 15 residues. V lost 1 base, J lost 1 base, and 3 bases stayed unmatched. Germline V gene sequence: CDR1 SGHDT, CDR2 YYEEEE. Full variable domain (missing parts from reference TRBV5-6 and TRBJ1-1): DAGVTQSPTHLIKTRGQQVTLRCSPKSGHDTVSWYQQALGQGPQFIFQYYEEEERQRGNFPDRFSGHQFPNYSSELNVNALLLGDSALYLCASSLRTGRNTEAFFGQGTRLTVV.